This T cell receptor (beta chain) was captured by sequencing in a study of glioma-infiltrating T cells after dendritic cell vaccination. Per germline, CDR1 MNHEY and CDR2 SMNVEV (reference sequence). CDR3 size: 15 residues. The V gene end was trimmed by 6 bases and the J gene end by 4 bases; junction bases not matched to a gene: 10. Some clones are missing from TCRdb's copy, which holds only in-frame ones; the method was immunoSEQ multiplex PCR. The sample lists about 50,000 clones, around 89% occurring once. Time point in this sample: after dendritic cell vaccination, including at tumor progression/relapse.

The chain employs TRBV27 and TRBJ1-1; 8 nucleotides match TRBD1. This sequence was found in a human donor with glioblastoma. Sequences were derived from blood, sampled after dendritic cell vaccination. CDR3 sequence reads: CASSYSRTGGTEAFF. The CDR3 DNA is TGTGCCAGCAGCTACTCACGTACAGGGGGCACTGAAGCTTTCTTT.